The 3 T cell receptor beta chains reported below all come from one sample, sequenced in a study of control samples from healthy donors and cancer patients. Using immunoSEQ multiplex PCR, the repertoire was profiled, and TCRdb retains in-frame clones only, with some absent. The repertoire holds tens of thousands of clones, around 94% seen once, with approximately 4.8% in the top ten. Source material: blood. These TCRs come from a woman younger than 35 in good health.

This clone was found once. This chain connects TRBV5-1 to TRBJ1-6; TRBD1 aligns across 9 bases. The CDR3 covers 14 residues. The germline V gene encodes CDR1 SGHRS and CDR2 YFSETQ. Trimming took 4 bases from V and 6 from J; bases not matched to a gene: 2. The CDR3 reads CASSPTGGNSPLHF. In DNA form, the CDR3 reads TGCGCCAGCAGCCCGACAGGGGGTAATTCACCCCTCCACTTT.

The gene calls are TRBV28 and TRBJ1-1; tentatively, D is TRBD1 (5 bases). Between the trimmed V and J ends, which lost 7 bases and 5 bases, there was a span of 23 bases. Per the germline V gene, CDR1 is MDHEN and CDR2 is SYDVKM. The CDR3 spans 16 residues. The CDR3 DNA follows: TGTGCCAGCATCCCGACCCGGGGCCTACGAAAGACTGAAGCTTTCTTT. Translating it yields CASIPTRGLRKTEAFF.

The V and J genes are TRBV9 and TRBJ2-3; 9 nucleotides match TRBD2. The CDR3 loop spans 16 amino acids. In germline, CDR1 is SGDLS, CDR2 YYNGEE. Unmatched junction bases numbered 9, after V lost 3 bases and J lost 4 bases. Written as DNA, the CDR3 is TGTGCCAGCAGCGGCCGCCTAGCGGGGACCTCAGATACGCAGTATTTT. Translation gives CASSGRLAGTSDTQYF.